This T cell receptor beta chain was observed in a study of blood T cell repertoires in COVID-19. V lost 1 base to trimming and J lost 4 bases, with 11 bases between them. This CDR3 has 15 residues. In germline, CDR1 is LGHNA, CDR2 YSLEER. This clone was recorded only once. Seattle enrolled patients during active infection and tracked them longitudinally. In the original workflow: The assay estimated nucleated cells by amplifying reference gene primers. Profiling relied on immunoSEQ multiplex PCR, and the TCRdb table lists in-frame clones only, not all of them. V, J and clone size derive from that table, while D and trimming were established from the DNA sequence. The data show about 170,000 clones, approximately 90% seen once.

The J gene is TRBJ1-3, the V gene TRBV4-3; perhaps TRBD1 as D (5 bases). The source material was peripheral blood. The TCR sequence derives from a man aged 18 to 29 with COVID-19, enrolled during active disease. The CDR3 sequence is CASSQVTGRGNTIYF. CDR3 in DNA: TGCGCCAGCAGCCAAGTAACAGGCAGAGGAAACACCATATATTTT.